The 3 T cell receptor beta chains below come from one sample, sequenced in a study of T cells in Graves' hyperthyroidism and ophthalmopathy. Researchers amplified the TCR beta CDR3 regions from RNA transcripts. With the HTBI primer set, the TCR CDR3 went through a first round of RT-PCR. TCRdb reanalysed the multiplex PCR reads using MiXCR and keeps one entry per CDR3 protein. The table shows a few hundred thousand distinct CDR3 sequences, with 46% occurring only once. Material for sequencing was peripheral blood or thyroid tissue (not recorded which). These receptors originate from a woman between 18 and 29 years old with Graves' hyperthyroidism.

The chain is built from TRBV6-5 and TRBJ1-2; no reliable D call. This CDR3 contains 12 residues. The germline V and J ends were trimmed by 2 bases and 7 bases, with 8 bases remaining between them. Germline V CDR1 and CDR2: MNHEY, SVGAGI. CDR3 nucleotides: TGTGCCAGCAGTTACATGGGTTCTGGCTACACCTTC. Its protein product is CASSYMGSGYTF.

This clonotype was seen many times. V and J are TRBV5-6 and TRBJ1-2; maybe TRBD1 (6 bases). CDR1 SGHDT and CDR2 YYEEEE come from the germline V gene. V was cut by 5 bases and J by 2 bases, with 10 bases left in between. CDR3 length: 13 amino acids. The DNA for the CDR3 is TGTGCCAGCAGATCCACAGGGAACTATGGCTACACCTTC. It is translated as CASRSTGNYGYTF.

V usage is TRBV5-8 and J usage is TRBJ1-2, with TRBD1 as a possible D gene (5 bases). V was shortened by 5 bases and J by 7 bases, with 15 bases between the two germline ends. The germline gives CDR1 SGHTS, CDR2 YDEGEE. CDR3 length: 13 residues. This CDR3 reads CASRDIQGSGYTF. CDR3 sequence (DNA): TGTGCCAGCAGAGATATCCAGGGATCTGGCTACACCTTC.